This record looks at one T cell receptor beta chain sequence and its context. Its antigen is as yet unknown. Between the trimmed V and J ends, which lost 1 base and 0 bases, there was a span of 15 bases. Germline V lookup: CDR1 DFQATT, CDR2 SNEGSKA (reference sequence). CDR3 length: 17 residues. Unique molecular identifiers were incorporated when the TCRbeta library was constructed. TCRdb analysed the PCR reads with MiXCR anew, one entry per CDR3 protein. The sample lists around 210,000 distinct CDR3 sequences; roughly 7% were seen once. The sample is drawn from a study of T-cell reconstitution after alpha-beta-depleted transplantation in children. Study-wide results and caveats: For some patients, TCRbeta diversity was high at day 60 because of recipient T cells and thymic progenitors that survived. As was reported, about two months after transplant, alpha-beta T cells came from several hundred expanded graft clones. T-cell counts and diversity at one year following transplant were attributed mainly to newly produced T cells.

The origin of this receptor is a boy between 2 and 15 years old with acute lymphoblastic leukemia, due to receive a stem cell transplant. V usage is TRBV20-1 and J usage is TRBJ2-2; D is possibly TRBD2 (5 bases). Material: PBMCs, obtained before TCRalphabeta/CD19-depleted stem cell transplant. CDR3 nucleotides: TGCAGTGCTAGAGTCAGGACTCGAACCACGAACACCGGGGAGCTGTTTTTT. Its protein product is CSARVRTRTTNTGELFF.